These 15 T cell receptor beta chains were all obtained from the same sample, sequenced in a study of OX40 agonist ivuxolimab in advanced cancers. The table came from immunoSEQ multiplex PCR; TCRdb's copy has only in-frame clones and leaves some out. The sample lists 15,000 to 20,000 clones, 60% to 80% occurring once. The sample was CD4+ or CD8+ T cells sorted from blood, taken in a trial of the OX40 agonist ivuxolimab. The origin of the receptors is an adult with an advanced solid tumor such as melanoma, head and neck, liver or kidney cancer.

This clone was seen just once. This sequence joins TRBV28 and TRBJ1-3; TRBD1 might be the D (6 bases). Trimming took 3 bases from V and 0 from J, leaving 15 bases between them. CDR1 and CDR2 (germline): MDHEN, SYDVKM. This CDR3 region has 17 residues. CDR3 in amino acids: CASSFWGRLSSGNTIYF. CDR3 DNA: TGTGCCAGCAGTTTTTGGGGGCGACTAAGCTCTGGAAACACCATATATTTT.

This chain uses TRBV9 with TRBJ2-7; TRBD2 matches at 9 bases. The CDR3 is made up of 15 amino acids. Germline CDR1 is SGDLS and CDR2 is YYNGEE. The trim removed 3 bases at V and 0 bases at J, leaving 4 bases unmatched. The CDR3 DNA reads as TGTGCCAGCAGCGCCGCGGGGGGGAGCTCCTACGAGCAGTACTTC. Amino acids: CASSAAGGSSYEQYF.

This clone counts as medium-sized. The J gene is TRBJ1-2, the V gene TRBV5-4; D possibly corresponds to TRBD1 (5 bases). The germline V gene has CDR1 SGHNT and CDR2 YYREEE (reference sequence). This CDR3 contains 14 residues. V was shortened by 5 bases and J by 6 bases, with 17 bases between the two germline ends. In nucleotides, the CDR3 is TGTGCCAGCAGTTTCCACGAGGGGTCGGATGGCTACACCTTC. Protein product: CASSFHEGSDGYTF.

V is TRBV19 and J is TRBJ2-7, with TRBD2 matching over 7 bases. The germline V gene encodes CDR1 LNHDA and CDR2 SQIVND (reference sequence). Trimming at V came to 10 bases and at J to 7 bases, leaving 13 bases not matched to a gene. The length of the CDR3 is 13 residues. DNA of the CDR3: TGTGCCACCCAAGCGGGGCCCCAAGGGGAGCAGTACTTC. Protein: CATQAGPQGEQYF.

The chain links TRBV28 to TRBJ2-3; no firm D call. The CDR3 length is 18 residues. CDR1 MDHEN and CDR2 SYDVKM come from the germline V gene. Trimming took off 1 base at V and 1 base at J, with 18 bases between the two ends. CDR3 nucleotides: TGTGCCAGCAGTTTATACGGAACCCGATTGGGTGGCACAGATACGCAGTATTTT. It is translated as CASSLYGTRLGGTDTQYF.

This clone was detected many times. The genes are TRBV27 and TRBJ1-2; 7 bases match TRBD1. J lost 4 bases, V lost 6 bases, and 5 bases had no gene match. Germline CDR1 is MNHEY and CDR2 is SMNVEV (reference sequence). The CDR3 contains 13 residues. The CDR3 DNA reads TGTGCCAGCAGCCTAGGGGGCTCCTATGGCTACACCTTC. Residues: CASSLGGSYGYTF.

In its sample, this clone was seen a few times. CDR3 protein: CASSSYSSRFQETQYF. In DNA form, the CDR3 reads TGTGCCAGCAGCTCGTACTCGAGCCGATTCCAAGAGACCCAGTACTTC. The chain links TRBV7-9 to TRBJ2-5, with no clear D. Trimming cost V 4 bases and J 1 base, with 16 bases left between them. Germline CDR1 reads SEHNR; CDR2 reads FQNEAQ (reference sequence). CDR3 length: 16 amino acids.

The chain uses TRBV28 and TRBJ1-5; D call uncertain. Germline loops: CDR1 MDHEN, CDR2 SYDVKM. V shed 6 bases and J shed 3 bases, with 15 bases lying between them. The CDR3 is 15 amino acids. CDR3 in DNA: TGTGCCAGCAGATCCGGGGTTACCAACAATCAGCCCCAGCATTTT. This gives the protein CASRSGVTNNQPQHF.

DNA of the CDR3: TGTGCCACCAGCGCGCTAGCGGGATTCTCCTACGAGCAGTACTTC. It is translated as CATSALAGFSYEQYF. The gene calls are TRBV15 and TRBJ2-7; 9 bases map to TRBD2. V shed 5 bases and J 0 bases; nucleotides not matched to a gene: 5. The CDR3 is 15 amino acids. Germline V gives CDR1 LNHNV, CDR2 YYDKDF (reference sequence).

The V and J genes are TRBV6-6 and TRBJ2-7; D is unclear. Trimming removed 6 bases at V and 3 bases at J, with 6 bases between. Per the germline V gene, CDR1 is MNHNY and CDR2 is SVGAGI (reference sequence). The CDR3 is 11 residues long. The CDR3 nucleotides read TGTGCCAGCAGCCCACACTACGAGCAGTACTTC. Translated: CASSPHYEQYF.

This sequence joins TRBV14 and TRBJ1-1; 7 nucleotides line up with TRBD1. In germline, CDR1 is SGHDN, CDR2 FVKESK. V lost 1 base, J lost 3 bases, and 5 bases stayed unmatched. The CDR3 loop spans 15 amino acids. CDR3 protein: CASSQGDRVHTEAFF. The CDR3 bases are TGTGCCAGCAGCCAAGGTGACAGGGTACACACTGAAGCTTTCTTT. Full variable domain (outside the CDR3, taken from reference TRBV14 and TRBJ1-1): EAGVTQFPSHSVIEKGQTVTLRCDPISGHDNLYWYRRVMGKEIKFLLHFVKESKQDESGMPNNRFLAERTGGTYSTLKVQPAELEDSGVYFCASSQGDRVHTEAFFGQGTRLTVV.

This chain joins TRBV18 and TRBJ1-4, with TRBD1 identical over 8 bases. Germline assignment: CDR1 KGHSH and CDR2 LQKENI. The ends lost 6 bases at V and 6 bases at J; junction bases unmatched: 6. CDR3 size: 14 residues. This CDR3 reads CASSSQGEYEKLFF. The CDR3 region has the DNA TGTGCCAGCTCTTCACAGGGGGAATATGAAAAACTGTTTTTT.

This sequence joins TRBV28 and TRBJ1-5; unclear D gene. V lost 1 base and J 1 base, leaving 8 bases between the germline ends. Per germline, CDR1 MDHEN and CDR2 SYDVKM. This CDR3 spans 15 amino acids. CDR3 bases: TGTGCCAGCAGTTTATTTGGGGTAAGCAATCAGCCCCAGCATTTT. Protein sequence: CASSLFGVSNQPQHF. Using reference TRBV28 and TRBJ1-5 for the parts outside the CDR3, the full variable domain is DVKVTQSSRYLVKRTGEKVFLECVQDMDHENMFWYRQDPGLGLRLIYFSYDVKMKEKGDIPEGYSVSREKKERFSLILESASTNQTSMYLCASSLFGVSNQPQHFGDGTRLSIL.

The table lists this clone with a count of one. The V and J genes are TRBV4-3 and TRBJ2-7; 9 nucleotides agree with TRBD1. This CDR3 is 16 amino acids long. The V segment lost 3 bases and the J segment 6 bases; nucleotides outside the gene matches: 12. Per the germline V gene, CDR1 is LGHNA and CDR2 is YSLEER. CDR3 sequence: CASSHLAGTGRIEQYF. CDR3 bases: TGCGCCAGCAGCCATCTCGCCGGGACAGGGAGGATCGAGCAGTACTTC.

The chain joins TRBV7-6 to TRBJ2-1; 15 bases fit TRBD2. This CDR3 is built from 15 residues. Trimming removed 3 bases from V and 14 bases from J; junction bases left unmatched: 8. Germline CDR1 and CDR2: SGHVS and FNYEAQ. The DNA for the CDR3 is TGTGCCAGCAGCTTGGGACTAGCGGGGGGCGACACGGAGTTCTTC. This sequence encodes CASSLGLAGGDTEFF.